Listed below are T cell receptor beta chains from one sample, sequenced in a study of blood T cell repertoires in COVID-19. Generated by immunoSEQ multiplex PCR, the TCRdb table keeps only in-frame clones and is missing some. Of about 230,000 clones in the sample, around 92% were seen once. Sample: PBMCs or T cells enriched from blood (not recorded which). Every receptor here comes from a young woman with acute COVID-19. Each CDR3 is given with its conserved first and last residue. Fields, in order: V gene, J gene, clone size, D gene, CDR3 DNA, CDR3 protein. A D gene is named only where the DNA matches it firmly. Some rows have no size entry. The others give once, few or many, or a class for an expanded clone.

TRBV4-1	TRBJ2-7	NA	TRBD1	TGCGCCAGCAGCCAAAGGACAGGGGTTTCCTACGAGCAGTACTTC	CASSQRTGVSYEQYF
TRBV5-1	TRBJ2-1	few	TRBD1	TGCGCCAGCAGCCCAGATGGGCAGGGGGCAATGAATGAGCAGTTCTTC	CASSPDGQGAMNEQFF
TRBV7-3	TRBJ2-7	NA	TRBD1	TGTGCCAGCAGCCGGACAGGGCTGGGAGACGAGCAGTACTTC	CASSRTGLGDEQYF
TRBV24-1	TRBJ1-5	NA	TRBD1	TGTGCCACCAGTGATTCCCGGACAGGGGCGCTTAATCAGCCCCAGCATTTT	CATSDSRTGALNQPQHF
TRBV18	TRBJ1-1	NA	NA	TGTGCCAGCTCACCACTCTCCTTCGGGTCACGAACTGAAGCTTTCTTT	CASSPLSFGSRTEAFF
TRBV19	TRBJ1-1	NA	NA	TGTGCCAGTAGTATGGACCCCGGAGGACCTGAAGCTTTCTTT	CASSMDPGGPEAFF
TRBV2	TRBJ2-7	NA	TRBD2	TGTGCCAGCAATGAGCTAGCGGCCTCCTACGAGCAGTACTTC	CASNELAASYEQYF
TRBV4-1	TRBJ2-1	NA	TRBD2	TGCGCCAGCAGCCGAGCAACGGGGGGCAATGAGCAGTTCTTC	CASSRATGGNEQFF
TRBV7-2	TRBJ2-7	NA	NA	TGTGCCAGCAACTCCCTGGGGCGGGGGCCCTACGAGCAGTACTTC	CASNSLGRGPYEQYF
TRBV29-1	TRBJ2-7	NA	NA	TGCAGCGGCTACAGAGACTACGAGCAGTACTTC	CSGYRDYEQYF
TRBV30	TRBJ1-2	few	NA	TGTGCCTGGAGCGGGGAGGGTGGGGGAAGCGGCTACACCTTC	CAWSGEGGGSGYTF
TRBV14	TRBJ1-1	NA	NA	TGTGCCAGCAGCCAAGGGCTGAGGACTGAAGCTTTCTTT	CASSQGLRTEAFF
TRBV10-2	TRBJ1-5	NA	TRBD1	TGCGCCAGCAGTGAGCAGGGGGCAATTGGCAATCAGCCCCAGCATTTT	CASSEQGAIGNQPQHF
TRBV21-1	TRBJ1-6	NA	NA	TGTGCCAGCCTCAGAGGAGGACAGGGAGGGTATTCACCCCTCCACTTT	CASLRGGQGGYSPLHF
TRBV6-5	TRBJ2-3	NA	NA	TGTGCCTCCTCCCCCCCGGACAGCGGCTCAGATACGCAGTATTTT	CASSPPDSGSDTQYF
TRBV6-5	TRBJ2-1	NA	TRBD1	TGTGCCAGCAGTTTGGCGAACAGGGGCGCCTACAATGAGCAGTTCTTC	CASSLANRGAYNEQFF
TRBV20-1	TRBJ1-5	NA	TRBD1	TGCAGTGCTAGTCCAGGGGGATTCGACGGCTATCAGCCCCAGCATTTT	CSASPGGFDGYQPQHF
TRBV19	TRBJ2-5	NA	NA	TGTGCCAGTAGTAGGAGAGAGACCCAGTACTTC	CASSRRETQYF
TRBV30	TRBJ2-2	NA	NA	TGTGCCTGGAGTAACAGAATAAGAACCGGGGAGCTGTTTTTT	CAWSNRIRTGELFF
TRBV5-4	TRBJ2-7	once	NA	TGTGCCAGCAGCTTCCCAGAAGTAACCTACGAGCAGTACTTC	CASSFPEVTYEQYF
TRBV2	TRBJ1-5	many	NA	TGTGCCAGCGGCAGTACCACAGCTTATAGCAATCAGCCCCAGCATTTT	CASGSTTAYSNQPQHF
TRBV24-1	TRBJ2-7	NA	TRBD2	TGTGCCACCAGTGACCGGGGACTAGCGGCCGAGCAGTACTTC	CATSDRGLAAEQYF
TRBV3-1/TRBV3-2	TRBJ1-4	NA	NA	TGTGCCAGCAGCCAAGATAAGGGAGGGGAAAAACTGTTTTTT	CASSQDKGGEKLFF
TRBV21-1	TRBJ2-5	NA	NA	TGTGCCAGCAGCAAATCGGAGCATATGCAAGAGACCCAGTACTTC	CASSKSEHMQETQYF
TRBV19	TRBJ2-3	NA	TRBD2	TGTGCCAGTAGTATCGGAGGACTAGTAGGTGTGCCAGATACGCAGTATTTT	CASSIGGLVGVPDTQYF
TRBV3-1/TRBV3-2	TRBJ2-3	many	NA	TGTGCCAGCAGCCATCCACTGAGCACAGATACGCAGTATTTT	CASSHPLSTDTQYF
TRBV6-1	TRBJ2-7	NA	TRBD2	TGTGCCAGCAGTGTAGCGGGGGGGTTCAACGAGCAGTACTTC	CASSVAGGFNEQYF
TRBV2	TRBJ2-1	NA	NA	TGTGCCAGCCGACCTGGCTCCCAGGCCCTCAATGAGCAGTTCTTC	CASRPGSQALNEQFF
TRBV10-2	TRBJ1-1	NA	NA	TGCGCCAGCAGTGAGTTCGGGGGCACTGAAGCTTTCTTT	CASSEFGGTEAFF
TRBV9	TRBJ1-5	NA	TRBD1	TGTGCCAGCAGCCTAACAGGGGGTAGCAATCAGCCCCAGCATTTT	CASSLTGGSNQPQHF
TRBV6-5	TRBJ2-7	NA	NA	TGTGCCAGCAGGAACCCGGACTTCTACGAGCAGTACTTC	CASRNPDFYEQYF
TRBV7-9	TRBJ1-3	once	NA	TGTGCCAGCAGCTTGATGGAGGCTGGAAACACCATATATTTT	CASSLMEAGNTIYF
TRBV5-1	TRBJ2-2	NA	NA	TGCGCCAGCAGCTTGGTCACGAACACCGGGGAGCTGTTTTTT	CASSLVTNTGELFF
TRBV5-5	TRBJ2-1	NA	TRBD2	TGTGCCAGCAGCTTCCTTACTAGCGGGGGGGCTGGTGAGCAGTTCTTC	CASSFLTSGGAGEQFF
TRBV9	TRBJ1-1	NA	NA	TGTGCCAGCAGCCAACCTGGCGGTGAAGCTTTCTTT	CASSQPGGEAFF
TRBV7-2	TRBJ1-1	NA	TRBD1	TGTGCCAGCAGCCTAGACAGGGGGAACACTGAAGCTTTCTTT	CASSLDRGNTEAFF
TRBV5-6	TRBJ1-1	NA	TRBD1	TGTGCCAGTTTACAGGGGGCGAACACTGAAGCTTTCTTT	CASLQGANTEAFF
TRBV10-3	TRBJ1-1	NA	NA	TGTGCCGCCCTAGGGAGTGCGAACACTGAAGCTTTCTTT	CAALGSANTEAFF
TRBV6-5	TRBJ1-1	NA	NA	TGTGCCAGCAGTTATAATAGCGGCACTGAAGCTTTCTTT	CASSYNSGTEAFF
TRBV6-5	TRBJ2-1	NA	TRBD2	TGTGCCAGCAGCCCGGGACTAGCGGCGACTGAGCAGTTCTTC	CASSPGLAATEQFF
TRBV7-2	TRBJ2-1	NA	NA	TGTGCCAGCAGCTTATTGGGGGGGCAGGTCGTAAGTGAGCAGTTCTTC	CASSLLGGQVVSEQFF
TRBV9	TRBJ2-7	NA	NA	TGTGCCAGCAGCGTAGGGGCAAGCTCCTACGAGCAGTACTTC	CASSVGASSYEQYF
TRBV25-1	TRBJ2-7	NA	NA	TGTGCCAGCAGTGATCCGGGACACCGTTACGAGCAGTACTTC	CASSDPGHRYEQYF
TRBV27	TRBJ1-6	NA	NA	TGTGCCAGCAGCCCCAGGGGTCGGGATTCACCCCTCCACTTT	CASSPRGRDSPLHF
TRBV7-3	TRBJ2-1	NA	TRBD2	TGTGCCAGCAGCTCGGGACCGGGACTAGTTGCGAATGAGCAGTTCTTC	CASSSGPGLVANEQFF
TRBV2	TRBJ1-2	once	NA	TGTGCCAGCACTGGCGAGGGCAGTTTCTATGGCTACACCTTC	CASTGEGSFYGYTF
TRBV9	TRBJ2-3	once	TRBD1	TGTGCCAGCAGCGGTCCGGGACAGGGGCCTTCTAGCACAGATACGCAGTATTTT	CASSGPGQGPSSTDTQYF